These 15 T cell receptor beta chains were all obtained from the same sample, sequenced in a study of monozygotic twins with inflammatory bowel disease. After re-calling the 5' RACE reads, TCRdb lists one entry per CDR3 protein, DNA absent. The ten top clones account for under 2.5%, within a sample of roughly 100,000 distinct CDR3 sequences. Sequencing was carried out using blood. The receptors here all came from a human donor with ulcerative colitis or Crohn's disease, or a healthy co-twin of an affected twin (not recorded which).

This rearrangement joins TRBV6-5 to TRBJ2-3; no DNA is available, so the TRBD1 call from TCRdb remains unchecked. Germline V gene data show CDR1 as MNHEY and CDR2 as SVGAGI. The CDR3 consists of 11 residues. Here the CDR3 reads CASMGGNTQYF.

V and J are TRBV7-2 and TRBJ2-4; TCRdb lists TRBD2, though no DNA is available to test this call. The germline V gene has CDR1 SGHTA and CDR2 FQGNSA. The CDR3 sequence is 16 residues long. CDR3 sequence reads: CASSFPGLLAKNIQYF.

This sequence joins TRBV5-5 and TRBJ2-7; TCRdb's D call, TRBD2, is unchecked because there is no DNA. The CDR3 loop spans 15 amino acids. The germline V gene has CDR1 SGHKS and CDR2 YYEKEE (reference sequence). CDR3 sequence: CASSLERNKRSEQYF.

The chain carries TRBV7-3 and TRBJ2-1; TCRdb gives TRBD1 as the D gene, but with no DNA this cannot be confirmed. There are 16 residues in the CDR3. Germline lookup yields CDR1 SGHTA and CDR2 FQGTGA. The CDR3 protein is CASSPLAGHSYNEQFF.

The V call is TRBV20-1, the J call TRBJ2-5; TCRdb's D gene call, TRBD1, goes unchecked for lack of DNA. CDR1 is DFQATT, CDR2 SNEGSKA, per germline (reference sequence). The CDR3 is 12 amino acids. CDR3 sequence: CTMVGGKETQYF.

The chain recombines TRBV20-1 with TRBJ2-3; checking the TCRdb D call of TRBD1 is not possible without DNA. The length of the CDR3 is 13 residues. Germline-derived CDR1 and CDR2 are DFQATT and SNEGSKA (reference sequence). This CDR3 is CSAPGLARDTQYF.

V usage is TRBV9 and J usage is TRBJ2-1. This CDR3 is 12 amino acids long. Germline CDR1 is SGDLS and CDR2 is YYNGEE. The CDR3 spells CASSVDLRRQFF.

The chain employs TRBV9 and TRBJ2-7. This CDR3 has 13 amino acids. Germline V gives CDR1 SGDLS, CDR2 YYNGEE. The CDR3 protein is CASSVGSSYEQYF.

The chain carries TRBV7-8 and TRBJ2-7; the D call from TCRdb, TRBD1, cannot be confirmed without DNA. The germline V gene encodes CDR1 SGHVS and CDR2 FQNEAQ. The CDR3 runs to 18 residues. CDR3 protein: CASSPSLEGTGNIYEQYF.

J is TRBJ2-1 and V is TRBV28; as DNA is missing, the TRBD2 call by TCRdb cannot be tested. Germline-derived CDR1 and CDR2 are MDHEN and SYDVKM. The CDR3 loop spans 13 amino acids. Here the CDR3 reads CASSPPTRTKQFF.

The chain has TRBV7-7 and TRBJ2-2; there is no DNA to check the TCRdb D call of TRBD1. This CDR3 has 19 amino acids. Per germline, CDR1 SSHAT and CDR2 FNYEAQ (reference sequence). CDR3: CASSFRSGVRATNTGELFF. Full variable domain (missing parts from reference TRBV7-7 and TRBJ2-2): GAGVSQSPRYKVTKRGQDVTLRCDPISSHATLYWYQQALGQGPEFLTYFNYEAQPDKSGLPSDRFSAERPEGSISTLTIQRTEQRDSAMYRCASSFRSGVRATNTGELFFGEGSRLTVL.

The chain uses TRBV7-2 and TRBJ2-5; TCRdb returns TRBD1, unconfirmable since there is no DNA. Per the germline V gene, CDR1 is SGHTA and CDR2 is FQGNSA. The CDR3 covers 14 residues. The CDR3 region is CASRSRTAQETQYF.

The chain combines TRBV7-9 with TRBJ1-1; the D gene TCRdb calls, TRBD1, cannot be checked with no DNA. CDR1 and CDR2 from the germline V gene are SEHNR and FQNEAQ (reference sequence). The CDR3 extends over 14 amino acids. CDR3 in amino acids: CASSLGQGGPAAFF.

This CDR3 reads CASWGGEQYGYTF. This chain links TRBV28 with TRBJ1-2; the D call from TCRdb, TRBD1, cannot be confirmed without DNA. This CDR3 region has 13 residues. Germline V lookup: CDR1 MDHEN, CDR2 SYDVKM.

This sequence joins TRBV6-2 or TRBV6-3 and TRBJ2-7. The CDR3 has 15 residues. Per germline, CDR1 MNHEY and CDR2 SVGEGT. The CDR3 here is CASSYDEGSSYEQYF.